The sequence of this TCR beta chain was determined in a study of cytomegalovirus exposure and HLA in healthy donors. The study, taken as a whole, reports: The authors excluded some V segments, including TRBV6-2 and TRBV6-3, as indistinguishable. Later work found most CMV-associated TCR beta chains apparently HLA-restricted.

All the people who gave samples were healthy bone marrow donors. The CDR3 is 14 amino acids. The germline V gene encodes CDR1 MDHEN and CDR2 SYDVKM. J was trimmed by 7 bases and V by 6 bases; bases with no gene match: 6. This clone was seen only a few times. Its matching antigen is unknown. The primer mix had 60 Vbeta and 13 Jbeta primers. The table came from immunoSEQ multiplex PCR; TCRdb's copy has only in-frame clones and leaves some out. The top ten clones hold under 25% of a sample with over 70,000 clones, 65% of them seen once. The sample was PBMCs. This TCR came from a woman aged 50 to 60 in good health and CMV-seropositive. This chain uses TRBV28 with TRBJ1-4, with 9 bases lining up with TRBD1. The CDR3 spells CASSTGQGGEKLFF. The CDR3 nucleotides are TGTGCCAGCAGCACGGGACAGGGAGGTGAAAAACTGTTTTTT.